This TCR beta chain was observed in a study of a mutant IDH1 vaccine in newly diagnosed glioma. Overall study: Averaging approximately 40 years of age, treated patients were around 60% male and about 38% female. Earlier care involved radiotherapy, temozolomide, or both, and the majority received both.

Sequencing was performed with immunoSEQ multiplex PCR; in TCRdb, only in-frame clones are kept and a portion is missing. The data show 20,000 to 25,000 clones, with 93% seen just once and 1% to 1.5% held by the top ten. Turning to this clone: Its antigen is unidentified.

Study-level points and caveats: Detectable vaccine-induced immune responses arose in around 93% of patients.

As for time point: baseline, week 1 (first vaccination visit). The treatment denotes: pre-vaccination baseline after standard-of-care therapy. Donor tumors were new WHO grade 3 or 4 IDH1-mutant, ATRX-lost astrocytomas. Germline V gene lookup returns CDR1 LGHNA and CDR2 YNFKEQ. This CDR3 has 14 residues. The V end lost 1 base, the J end lost 6 bases, and 10 bases lay between the germline ends. This chain links TRBV4-2 with TRBJ1-3; possible D gene TRBD1, 6 bases. The clonotype was recovered from a man in his forties with glioma. Sequenced here: PBMCs, sampled from a glioma patient treated with radiotherapy, temozolomide or both. The CDR3 protein is CASSQGGGENTIYF. The CDR3 nucleotides are TGTGCCAGCAGCCAAGGAGGGGGGGAAAACACCATATATTTT.